A selection of T cell receptor beta chains follows, all from one sample in a study of blood T cell repertoires in COVID-19. Using immunoSEQ multiplex PCR, the repertoire was profiled, and TCRdb retains in-frame clones only, with some absent. The table lists about 100,000 clones, about 91% of them singletons, with 6% in the top ten. The sample was peripheral blood. These receptors came from a human donor in a cohort sampled during active COVID-19. Each CDR3 is given with its conserved first and last residue. The order of the fields is V gene, J gene, CDR3 protein.

V: TRBV19
J: TRBJ2-3
CDR3: CASSISRGTDTQYF

V: TRBV24-1
J: TRBJ2-3
CDR3: CATSDPSGTSGSDTQYF

V: TRBV7-2
J: TRBJ1-2
CDR3: CASSLVGQAIYGYTF

V: TRBV27
J: TRBJ2-5
CDR3: CASSLLGSFETQYF

V: TRBV28
J: TRBJ2-2
CDR3: CASSPSGGSGELFF

V: TRBV19
J: TRBJ2-7
CDR3: CASSMMTGDYEQYF

V: TRBV6-1
J: TRBJ2-7
CDR3: CASSEGSGEYYEQYF

V: TRBV7-2
J: TRBJ2-7
CDR3: CASSENGVVEQYF

V: TRBV24-1
J: TRBJ2-1
CDR3: CATSVGGGASNEQFF

V: TRBV10-1
J: TRBJ2-7
CDR3: CASSRDLSSYEQYF

V: TRBV19
J: TRBJ1-5
CDR3: CASSMGWDRGLNQPQHF

V: TRBV5-1
J: TRBJ2-1
CDR3: CASSLARGRNEQFF

V: TRBV4-1
J: TRBJ2-3
CDR3: CASSQDRDTQYF

V: TRBV12-5
J: TRBJ1-1
CDR3: CASGLYKGQNTEAFF

V: TRBV9
J: TRBJ2-3
CDR3: CASSVRTGGTDTQYF

V: TRBV5-6
J: TRBJ2-3
CDR3: CASERDTRTDTQYF

V: TRBV4-1
J: TRBJ2-1
CDR3: CASSLRTGDYNEQFF

V: TRBV5-1
J: TRBJ1-4
CDR3: CASSYVTGRDEKLFF

V: TRBV7-2
J: TRBJ1-1
CDR3: CASSLTEVNTEAFF

V: TRBV27
J: TRBJ1-6
CDR3: CASSLSGAPLHF

V: TRBV6-5
J: TRBJ1-2
CDR3: CASIAHGQYYGYTF

V: TRBV27
J: TRBJ1-2
CDR3: CASSLRPGIHGYTF

V: TRBV6-5
J: TRBJ2-1
CDR3: CASTSRGSYNEQFF

V: TRBV27
J: TRBJ2-7
CDR3: CASRPGQGQPYEQYF

V: TRBV9
J: TRBJ2-3
CDR3: CASSPSGVVTDTQYF

V: TRBV4-3
J: TRBJ1-2
CDR3: CASSPLYGGIYGYTF

V: TRBV30
J: TRBJ2-6
CDR3: CALREGPGANVLTF

V: TRBV2
J: TRBJ1-5
CDR3: CASSEGTANQPQHF

V: TRBV5-5
J: TRBJ1-4
CDR3: CASSTGTGGKNEKLFF

V: TRBV7-9
J: TRBJ1-2
CDR3: CASSLETGGPMGGYTF

V: TRBV9
J: TRBJ2-5
CDR3: CASSVASGRWETQYF

V: TRBV19
J: TRBJ2-5
CDR3: CASSRDRGEETQYF

V: TRBV28
J: TRBJ1-5
CDR3: CASSPIVQPQHF

V: TRBV7-6
J: TRBJ1-4
CDR3: CASRPGGSEKLFF

V: TRBV4-1
J: TRBJ1-2
CDR3: CASSQDQGDGYTF

V: TRBV6-6
J: TRBJ2-1
CDR3: CASSSDNRLGQFF

V: TRBV7-2
J: TRBJ2-1
CDR3: CASSGYRGNEQFF

V: TRBV2
J: TRBJ2-7
CDR3: CASSGNGGYTYEQYF

V: TRBV5-5
J: TRBJ1-6
CDR3: CATGDRLSPLHF

V: TRBV7-9
J: TRBJ2-5
CDR3: CASKGLALETQYF

V: TRBV4-1
J: TRBJ1-2
CDR3: CASSQDRFFSRPGQVTGYTF

V: TRBV6-5
J: TRBJ1-1
CDR3: CASRRQGAVNTEAFF

V: TRBV7-8
J: TRBJ1-1
CDR3: CASSLGAGTEAFF

V: TRBV20-1
J: TRBJ2-3
CDR3: CSAFKDTQYF

V: TRBV28
J: TRBJ1-3
CDR3: CASSSPSNSGTGAGNTIYF

V: TRBV29-1
J: TRBJ2-2
CDR3: CSVVAGNTGELFF

V: TRBV9
J: TRBJ2-3
CDR3: CASNGEPTDTQYF

V: TRBV20-1
J: TRBJ1-2
CDR3: CSASEVGYTF

V: TRBV7-8
J: TRBJ2-7
CDR3: CASSLSGTGTIYEQYF

V: TRBV30
J: TRBJ1-1
CDR3: CAWSEAGTEAFF

V: TRBV27
J: TRBJ2-7
CDR3: CASSLYTSGYEQYF